This paragraph reports one T cell receptor (beta chain). Its antigen is as yet unknown. The germline CDR1 and CDR2 sequences are SGHRS and YFSETQ. This CDR3 region has 15 residues. Trimming took 2 bases from V and 7 from J; bases not matched to a gene: 8. Method: immunoSEQ multiplex PCR; TCRdb's copy keeps in-frame clones and lacks some. The table has about 2.3 million clones, 80% to 95% seen once. The record originates from a study of shared clonotypes between healthy human individuals. Broader study findings: As a rule, naive subsets had a larger estimated richness than memory subsets.

The V gene is TRBV5-1, the J gene TRBJ1-4; 7 positions agree with TRBD1. Sequencing used naive CD4+ T cells from PBMCs. Subset in this sample: CD45RA+ positively selected. The source is a man between 18 and 29 years old in good health. Some clones in this sample may be carry-over from other donors' samples. CDR3 bases: TGCGCCAGCAGCTTTGAGGGGGCGCGGGGTGAAAAACTGTTTTTT. It codes for CASSFEGARGEKLFF.